This T cell receptor beta chain comes out of a study of CD8+ T cells in alopecia areata. This clone has a handful of counts. Its antigen is as yet unknown. As the sequencing template, cDNA was produced by extracting RNA and reverse transcribing it. Only in-frame clones appear in the TCRdb table, and some are missing; sequencing was by immunoSEQ multiplex PCR. The sample has about 150,000 clones; about 87% are singletons. Whole-study results and caveats: For lesional scalp, especially alopecia totalis/universalis, clonality was higher than in normal scalp.

The CDR3 sequence is 14 residues long. V shed 5 bases and J shed 5 bases, with 14 bases lying between them. Germline CDR1 and CDR2: SGDLS and YYNGEE. This sequence was found in a human donor with alopecia areata. The sample here was CD8+ T cells sorted from blood, taken at week 0. This chain links TRBV9 with TRBJ2-1; D is possibly TRBD2 (6 bases). The CDR3 DNA is TGTGCCAGCAGGGAGGGTAGCGGTGACAATGAGCAGTTCTTC. Its translation is CASREGSGDNEQFF.